Listed below are T cell receptor beta chains from one sample, sequenced in a study of immunodeficiency. The protocol was immunoSEQ multiplex PCR, while the TCRdb copy is restricted to in-frame clones and leaves out a portion. The table lists some 2,200 clones, about 89% of them singletons. Sequences were obtained from CD4+ T cells from blood. The receptors were gathered from a woman aged 18 to 35 with POLD1 deficiency. CDR3s include the opening cysteine and the closing phenylalanine or tryptophan. D genes are given only for firm matches. The size of a clone is reported for some rows only, either as once, few or many, or as a class for expanded clones.

CDR3	DNA	D	V	J	size
CASSISSVARLFF	TGTGCCAGTAGTATATCCTCGGTAGCACGGCTGTTTTTT	.	TRBV19	TRBJ2-2	.
CASSLGRTYEQYF	TGCGCCAGCAGCTTGGGACGAACCTACGAGCAGTACTTC	.	TRBV5-1	TRBJ2-7	.
CASSLDLTTDTQYF	TGTGCCAGCAGCTTAGATTTGACCACAGATACGCAGTATTTT	.	TRBV7-9	TRBJ2-3	once
CASSPIADPTGF	TGTGCCAGCAGCCCTATTGCAGACCCGACCGGTTTT	.	TRBV7-8	TRBJ2-3	.
CASSLTGVRTQYF	TGTGCCAGCAGTTTAACGGGAGTTAGAACGCAGTATTTT	.	TRBV12-3/TRBV12-4	TRBJ2-3	.
CASSLDSERFGTF	TGTGCCAGCAGCTTAGACTCCGAACGCTTTGGGACCTTC	.	TRBV7-9	TRBJ1-2	.
CASSPGRYEQYF	TGTGCCAGCTCCCCGGGACGCTACGAGCAGTACTTC	.	TRBV18	TRBJ2-7	.
CASSSLDRAYEQYF	TGTGCCAGCAGTTCCCTGGACAGGGCCTACGAGCAGTACTTC	TRBD1	TRBV6-6	TRBJ2-7	.
CASSLTSGGQETQYF	TGTGCCAGCAGCTTAACTAGCGGGGGCCAAGAGACCCAGTACTTC	TRBD2	TRBV5-6	TRBJ2-5	.
CAISDYGQGQGEKLFF	TGTGCCATCAGTGATTACGGACAGGGACAGGGAGAAAAACTGTTTTTT	TRBD1	TRBV10-3	TRBJ1-4	.
CASTPSGTGRSYEQYF	TGTGCCAGCACCCCGTCCGGGACAGGGAGATCCTACGAGCAGTACTTC	TRBD1	TRBV27	TRBJ2-7	.
CAIGGGLSYEQYF	TGTGCCATCGGTGGGGGGCTTTCCTACGAGCAGTACTTC	.	TRBV10-3	TRBJ2-7	.
CASSLAGGPGLETQYF	TGTGCCAGCAGCTTGGCGGGAGGGCCGGGGTTAGAGACCCAGTACTTC	TRBD2	TRBV7-6	TRBJ2-5	.
CASSLGNRPSSYGYTF	TGTGCCAGCAGCTTGGGGAACAGGCCCTCCTCCTATGGCTACACCTTC	.	TRBV7-9	TRBJ1-2	.
CASKTWGGTEAFF	TGCGCCAGCAAAACCTGGGGGGGCACTGAAGCTTTCTTT	.	TRBV5-1	TRBJ1-1	.
CASSLTFSGSTDTQYF	TGTGCCAGCAGCTTAACCTTTAGCGGGAGCACAGATACGCAGTATTTT	TRBD2	TRBV7-2	TRBJ2-3	.
CSARDRVIDEQYF	TGCAGCGCCCGGGACAGGGTAATCGACGAGCAGTACTTC	TRBD1	TRBV29-1	TRBJ2-7	few
CASSLDSSGTGKNIQYF	TGTGCCAGCAGCTTGGATAGTAGCGGGACGGGCAAAAACATTCAGTACTTC	TRBD2	TRBV5-8	TRBJ2-4	.
CASRLATDTQYF	TGTGCCAGCAGGCTAGCCACAGATACGCAGTATTTT	.	TRBV2	TRBJ2-3	.
CASTEGGVNTEAFF	TGTGCCAGCACCGAAGGGGGGGTGAACACTGAAGCTTTCTTT	.	TRBV6-5	TRBJ1-1	.
CASSPPLLNTGELFF	TGTGCCAGCAGTCCCCCCCTACTAAACACCGGGGAGCTGTTTTTT	.	TRBV6-5	TRBJ2-2	once
CASSAATSGRVNTGELFF	TGTGCCAGCAGTGCCGCCACTAGCGGGAGGGTGAACACCGGGGAGCTGTTTTTT	TRBD2	TRBV28	TRBJ2-2	.
CASSEGTGMVYEQYF	TGTGCCAGCAGTGAAGGGACAGGGATGGTATACGAGCAGTACTTC	TRBD1	TRBV2	TRBJ2-7	.
CASSPEAGGYEQYF	TGTGCCAGCTCACCCGAAGCGGGAGGGTACGAGCAGTACTTC	TRBD2	TRBV18	TRBJ2-7	.
CASSLDRANQPQHF	TGTGCCAGCAGCTTAGACAGGGCGAATCAGCCCCAGCATTTT	.	TRBV7-9	TRBJ1-5	.
CASSRDTNTIYF	TGCGCCAGCAGCCGGGATACAAACACCATATATTTT	.	TRBV5-1	TRBJ1-3	.
CASSNKNEKLFF	TGTGCCAGCAGTAACAAGAACGAAAAACTGTTTTTT	.	TRBV2	TRBJ1-4	.
CASSAETRDNPYEQYF	TGTGCCAGCAGTGCTGAGACCCGGGACAACCCCTACGAGCAGTACTTC	.	TRBV2	TRBJ2-7	.
CASWDYSSPLHF	TGTGCCAGCTGGGACTATTCTTCACCCCTCCACTTT	.	TRBV19	TRBJ1-6	once
CGLGEGVAGANVLTF	TGTGGTTTGGGGGAGGGAGTGGCTGGGGCCAACGTCCTGACTTTC	TRBD2	TRBV6-5	TRBJ2-6	.
CASSFGTGGQETQYF	TGTGCCAGCAGCTTCGGAACAGGGGGACAAGAGACCCAGTACTTC	TRBD1	TRBV5-4	TRBJ2-5	.
CASSRQTGTVFDTQYF	TGTGCCAGCAGTCGTCAAACCGGGACAGTCTTTGATACGCAGTATTTT	TRBD1	TRBV5-4	TRBJ2-3	.
CASSENLLLSNQPQHF	TGTGCCAGCAGTGAAAATTTACTTCTTAGCAATCAGCCCCAGCATTTT	.	TRBV6-1	TRBJ1-5	.
CASSETGFWGNQPQHF	TGTGCCAGCAGTGAGACAGGGTTTTGGGGCAATCAGCCCCAGCATTTT	TRBD1	TRBV6-1	TRBJ1-5	.
CASSRGTGYTF	TGTGCCAGCAGCCGCGGGACAGGCTACACCTTC	.	TRBV4-2	TRBJ1-2	.
CASSFHRETQYF	TGTGCCAGCAGCTTTCACAGAGAGACCCAGTACTTC	.	TRBV5-4	TRBJ2-5	.
CASSYSTSFIQYF	TGTGCCAGCAGTTACTCGACTAGTTTCATTCAGTACTTC	.	TRBV6-6	TRBJ2-4	few
CASSFWGGARTPLHF	TGTGCCAGCAGTTTCTGGGGGGGCGCTAGGACACCCCTCCACTTT	.	TRBV28	TRBJ1-6	.
CASSYPTLYNEQFF	TGTGCCAGCAGTTACCCGACCCTCTACAATGAGCAGTTCTTC	.	TRBV6-6	TRBJ2-1	.
CASSQTQGAEEYF	TGTGCCAGCAGCCAGACACAGGGGGCCGAGGAGTACTTC	TRBD1	TRBV27	TRBJ2-5	.
CAWRARQGKNTEAFF	TGTGCCTGGAGAGCTAGACAGGGGAAGAACACTGAAGCTTTCTTT	TRBD1	TRBV30	TRBJ1-1	.
CATSRDLFGTEAFF	TGTGCCACCAGCAGAGATCTCTTCGGCACTGAAGCTTTCTTT	.	TRBV15	TRBJ1-1	once
CASSPAGGYEQYF	TGTGCCAGCTCACCAGCGGGAGGATACGAGCAGTACTTC	TRBD2	TRBV18	TRBJ2-7	once
CASSPPTQGTASNEKLFF	TGTGCCAGCTCACCACCGACGCAGGGGACGGCTTCAAATGAAAAACTGTTTTTT	.	TRBV18	TRBJ1-4	.
CGSNSGRGGTGELFF	TGTGGCTCGAATAGCGGGAGAGGGGGCACCGGGGAGCTGTTTTTT	TRBD2	TRBV3-1/TRBV3-2	TRBJ2-2	.
CASSHLGGLLGDTQYF	TGCGCCAGCAGCCATCTAGGTGGGCTTTTAGGAGATACGCAGTATTTT	.	TRBV4-1	TRBJ2-3	.